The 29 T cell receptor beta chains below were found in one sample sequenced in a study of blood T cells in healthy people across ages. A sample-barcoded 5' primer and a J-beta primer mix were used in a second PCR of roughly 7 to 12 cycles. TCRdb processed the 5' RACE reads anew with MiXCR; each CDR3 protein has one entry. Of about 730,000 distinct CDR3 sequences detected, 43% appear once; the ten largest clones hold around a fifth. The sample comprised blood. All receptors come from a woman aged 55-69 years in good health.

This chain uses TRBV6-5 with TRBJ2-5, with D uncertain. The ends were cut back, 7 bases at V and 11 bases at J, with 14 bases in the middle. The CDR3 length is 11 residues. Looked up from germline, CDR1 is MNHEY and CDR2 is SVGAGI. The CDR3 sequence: CASTGVVEQYF. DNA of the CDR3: TGTGCCAGCACTGGGGTTGTGGAGCAGTACTTC.

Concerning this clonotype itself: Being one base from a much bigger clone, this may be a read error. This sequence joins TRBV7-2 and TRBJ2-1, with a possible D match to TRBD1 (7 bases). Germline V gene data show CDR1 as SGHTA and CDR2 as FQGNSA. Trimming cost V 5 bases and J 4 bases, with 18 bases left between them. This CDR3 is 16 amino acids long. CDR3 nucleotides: TGTGCCAGCAGCCTTTCTTCGACAGGGAGGTACAATGAGCAGTTCTTC. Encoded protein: CASSLSSTGRYNEQFF. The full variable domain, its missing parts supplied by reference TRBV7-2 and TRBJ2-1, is GAGVSQSPSNKVTEKGKDVELRCDPISGHTALYWYRQSLGQGLEFLIYFQGNSAPDKSGLPSDRFSAERTGGSVSTLTIQRTQQEDSAVYLCASSLSSTGRYNEQFFGPGTRLTVL.

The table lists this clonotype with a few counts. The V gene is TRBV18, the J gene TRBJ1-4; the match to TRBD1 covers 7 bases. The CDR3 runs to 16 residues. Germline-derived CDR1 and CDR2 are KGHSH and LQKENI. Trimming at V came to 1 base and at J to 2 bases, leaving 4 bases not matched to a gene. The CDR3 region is CASSPRDSSTNEKLFF. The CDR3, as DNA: TGTGCCAGCTCACCACGGGACAGTTCGACTAATGAAAAACTGTTTTTT.

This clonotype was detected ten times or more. The CDR3 DNA sequence: TGTGCCAGCAGTCCCCGGGGGTTTAGCACAGATACGCAGTATTTT. Protein sequence: CASSPRGFSTDTQYF. V is TRBV12-3 or TRBV12-4 and J is TRBJ2-3; tentatively, D is TRBD2 (6 bases). The CDR3 sequence is 15 residues long. Between the trimmed V and J ends, which lost 5 bases and 0 bases, there was a span of 12 bases.

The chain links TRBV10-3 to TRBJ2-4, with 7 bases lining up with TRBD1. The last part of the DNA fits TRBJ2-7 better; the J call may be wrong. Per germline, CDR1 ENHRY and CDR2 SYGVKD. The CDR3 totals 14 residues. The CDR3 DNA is TGTGCCATCAGTGCAGGGACAGCCTCCTACGAGCAGTACTTC. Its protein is CAISAGTASYEQYF.

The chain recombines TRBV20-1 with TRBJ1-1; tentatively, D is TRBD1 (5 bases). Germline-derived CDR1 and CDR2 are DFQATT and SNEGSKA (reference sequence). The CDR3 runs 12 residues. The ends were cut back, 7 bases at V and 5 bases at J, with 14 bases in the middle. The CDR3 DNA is TGCAGTGTCAGCGAGGGGTGGACTGAAGCTTTCTTT. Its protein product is CSVSEGWTEAFF.

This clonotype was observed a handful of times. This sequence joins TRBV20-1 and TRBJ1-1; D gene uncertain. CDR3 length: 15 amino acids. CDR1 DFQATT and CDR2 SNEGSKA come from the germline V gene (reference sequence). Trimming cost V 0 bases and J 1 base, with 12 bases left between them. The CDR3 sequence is CSAREGEGENTEAFF. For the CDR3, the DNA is TGCAGTGCTAGAGAAGGAGAGGGAGAGAACACTGAAGCTTTCTTT.

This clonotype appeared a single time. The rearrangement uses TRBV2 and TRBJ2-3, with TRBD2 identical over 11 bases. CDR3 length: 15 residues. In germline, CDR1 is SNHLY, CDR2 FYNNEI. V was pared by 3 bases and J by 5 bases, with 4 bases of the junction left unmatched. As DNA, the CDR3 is TGTGCCAGCAGTGAGTTTAGCGGGGGGGAAGATACGCAGTATTTT. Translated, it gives CASSEFSGGEDTQYF. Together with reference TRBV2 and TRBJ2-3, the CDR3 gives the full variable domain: EPEVTQTPSHQVTQMGQEVILRCVPISNHLYFYWYRQILGQKVEFLVSFYNNEISEKSEIFDDQFSVERPDGSNFTLKIRSTKLEDSAMYFCASSEFSGGEDTQYFGPGTRLTVL.

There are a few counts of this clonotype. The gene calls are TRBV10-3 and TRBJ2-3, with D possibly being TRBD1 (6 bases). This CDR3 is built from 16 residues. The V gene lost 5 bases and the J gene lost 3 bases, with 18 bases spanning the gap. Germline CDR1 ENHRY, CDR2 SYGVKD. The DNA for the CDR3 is TGTGCCATCAGTACAGGGACCGCCGAGGGGACAGATACGCAGTATTTT. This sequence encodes CAISTGTAEGTDTQYF.

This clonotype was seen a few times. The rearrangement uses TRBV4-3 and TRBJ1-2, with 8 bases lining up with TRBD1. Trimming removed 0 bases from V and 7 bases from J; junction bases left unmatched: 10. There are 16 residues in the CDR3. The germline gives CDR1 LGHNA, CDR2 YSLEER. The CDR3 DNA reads TGCGCCAGCAGCCAAGATATCGCAGGGGGCGAGTGTGGCTACACCTTC. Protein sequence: CASSQDIAGGECGYTF.

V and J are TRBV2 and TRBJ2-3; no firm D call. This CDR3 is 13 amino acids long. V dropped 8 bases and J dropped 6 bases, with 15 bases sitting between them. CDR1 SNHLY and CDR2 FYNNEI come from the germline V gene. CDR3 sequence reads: CASLRSEPDTQYF. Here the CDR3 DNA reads TGTGCCAGCCTCCGATCGGAGCCGGATACGCAGTATTTT.

CDR3 in DNA: TGTGCCAGCAGTTTAGGGTCCCCCACTGAAGCTTTCTTT. It codes for CASSLGSPTEAFF. The V and J genes are TRBV12-3 or TRBV12-4 and TRBJ1-1; unclear D gene. The CDR3 spans 13 residues. Trimming took 1 base from V and 4 from J, leaving 7 bases between them.

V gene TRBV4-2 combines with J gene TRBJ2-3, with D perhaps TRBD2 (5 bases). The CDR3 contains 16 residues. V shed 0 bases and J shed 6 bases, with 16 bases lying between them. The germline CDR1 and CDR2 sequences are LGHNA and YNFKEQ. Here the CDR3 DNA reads TGTGCCAGCAGCCAAGATCGAGCGGCCCAGTGGGATACGCAGTATTTT. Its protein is CASSQDRAAQWDTQYF.

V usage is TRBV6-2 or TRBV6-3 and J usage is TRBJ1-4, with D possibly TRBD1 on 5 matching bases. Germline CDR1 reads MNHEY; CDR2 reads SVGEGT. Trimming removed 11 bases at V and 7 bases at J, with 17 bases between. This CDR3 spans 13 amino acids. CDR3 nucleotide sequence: TGTGCCCTCCGGACACCGCCGGGTGAAAAACTGTTTTTT. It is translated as CALRTPPGEKLFF.

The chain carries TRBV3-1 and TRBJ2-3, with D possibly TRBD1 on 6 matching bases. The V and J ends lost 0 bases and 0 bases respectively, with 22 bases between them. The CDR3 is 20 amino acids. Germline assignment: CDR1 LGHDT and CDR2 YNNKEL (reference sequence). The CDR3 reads CASSQEGGRLGELSTDTQYF. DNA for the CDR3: TGTGCCAGCAGCCAAGAAGGGGGTCGATTAGGGGAGCTCAGCACAGATACGCAGTATTTT.

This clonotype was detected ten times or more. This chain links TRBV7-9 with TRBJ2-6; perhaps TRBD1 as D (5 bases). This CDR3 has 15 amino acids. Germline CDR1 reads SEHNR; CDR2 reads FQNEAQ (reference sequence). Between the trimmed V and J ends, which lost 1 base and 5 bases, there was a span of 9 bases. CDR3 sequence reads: CASSLGQTRANVLTF. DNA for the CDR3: TGTGCCAGCAGCTTAGGACAGACTCGGGCCAACGTCCTGACTTTC.

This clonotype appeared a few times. CDR3 in DNA: TGTGCCAGCCTAGACGGACAGGGAGTGAGACCCCTCCACTTT. This codes for CASLDGQGVRPLHF. This chain links TRBV28 with TRBJ1-6; 8 bases line up with TRBD1. The CDR3 runs to 14 residues. Germline CDR1 MDHEN, CDR2 SYDVKM. Trimming took 8 bases from V and 12 from J; bases not matched to a gene: 12.

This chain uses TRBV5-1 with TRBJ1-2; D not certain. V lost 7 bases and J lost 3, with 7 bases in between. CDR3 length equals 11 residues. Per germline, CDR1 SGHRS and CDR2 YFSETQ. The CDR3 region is CASWGDYGYTF. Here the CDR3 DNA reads TGCGCCAGCTGGGGTGACTATGGCTACACCTTC.

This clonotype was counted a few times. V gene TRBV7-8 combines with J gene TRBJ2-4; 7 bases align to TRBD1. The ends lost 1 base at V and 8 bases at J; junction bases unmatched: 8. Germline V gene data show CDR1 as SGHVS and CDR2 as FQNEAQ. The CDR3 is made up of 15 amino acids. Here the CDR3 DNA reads TGTGCCAGCAGCTTAGTGTGGACAGGTTCAGACATTCAGTACTTC. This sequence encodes CASSLVWTGSDIQYF.

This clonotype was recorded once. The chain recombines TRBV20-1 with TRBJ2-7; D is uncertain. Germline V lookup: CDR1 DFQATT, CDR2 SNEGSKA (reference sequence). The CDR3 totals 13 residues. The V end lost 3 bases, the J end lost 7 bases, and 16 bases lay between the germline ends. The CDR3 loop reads CSARRTSGDEQYF. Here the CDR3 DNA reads TGCAGTGCTAGGAGGACCTCTGGGGATGAGCAGTACTTC.

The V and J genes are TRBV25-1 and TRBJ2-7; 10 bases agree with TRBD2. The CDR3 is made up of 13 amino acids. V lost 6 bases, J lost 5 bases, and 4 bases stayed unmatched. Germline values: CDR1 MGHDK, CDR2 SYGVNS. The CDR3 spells CASRLAGGNEQYF. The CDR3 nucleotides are TGTGCCAGCAGGTTAGCGGGAGGAAACGAGCAGTACTTC.

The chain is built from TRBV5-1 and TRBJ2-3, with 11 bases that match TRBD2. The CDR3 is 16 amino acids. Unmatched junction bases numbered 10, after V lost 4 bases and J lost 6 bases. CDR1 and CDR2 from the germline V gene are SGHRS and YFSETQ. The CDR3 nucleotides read TGCGCCAGCAGCAGATCTAGCGGGGGGCTCGATGATACGCAGTATTTT. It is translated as CASSRSSGGLDDTQYF.

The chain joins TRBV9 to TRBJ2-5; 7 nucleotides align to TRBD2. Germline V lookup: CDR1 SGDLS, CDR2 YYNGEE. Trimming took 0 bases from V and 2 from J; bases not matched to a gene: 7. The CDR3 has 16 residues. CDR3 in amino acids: CASSVGSSGFQETQYF. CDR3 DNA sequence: TGTGCCAGCAGCGTAGGGTCTAGCGGTTTTCAAGAGACCCAGTACTTC.

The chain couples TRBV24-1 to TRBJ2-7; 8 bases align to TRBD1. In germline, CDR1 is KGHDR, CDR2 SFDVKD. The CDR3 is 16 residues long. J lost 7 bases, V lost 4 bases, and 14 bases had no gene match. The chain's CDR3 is CATSDRTGSLGSEQYF. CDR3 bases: TGTGCCACCAGTGACCGGACAGGGTCCCTCGGGAGTGAGCAGTACTTC.

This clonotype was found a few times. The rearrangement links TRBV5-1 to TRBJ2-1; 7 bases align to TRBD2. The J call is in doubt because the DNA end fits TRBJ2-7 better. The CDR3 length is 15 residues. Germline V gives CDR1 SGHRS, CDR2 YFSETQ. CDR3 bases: TGCGCCAGCAGCTTGGAAGAGCGGGAAATCAATGAGCAGTACTTC. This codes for CASSLEEREINEQYF.

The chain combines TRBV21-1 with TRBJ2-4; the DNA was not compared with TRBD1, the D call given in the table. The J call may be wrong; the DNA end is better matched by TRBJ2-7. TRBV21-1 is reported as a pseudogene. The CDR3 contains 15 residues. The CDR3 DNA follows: TGTGCCAGCAGCCCCCGGGGAGAAGAGACCTACGAGCAGTACTTC. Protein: CASSPRGEETYEQYF.

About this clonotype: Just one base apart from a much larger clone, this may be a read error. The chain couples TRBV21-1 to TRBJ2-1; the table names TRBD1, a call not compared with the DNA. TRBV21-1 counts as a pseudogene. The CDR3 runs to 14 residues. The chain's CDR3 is CASNRGGADNEQFF. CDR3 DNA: TGTGCCAGCAACAGGGGGGGAGCCGACAATGAGCAGTTCTTC.

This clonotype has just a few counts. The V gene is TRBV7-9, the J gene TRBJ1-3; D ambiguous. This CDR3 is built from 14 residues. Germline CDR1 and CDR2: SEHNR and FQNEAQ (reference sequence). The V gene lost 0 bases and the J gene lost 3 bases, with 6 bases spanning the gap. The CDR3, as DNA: TGTGCCAGCAGCTTAGCACCCGTTGGAAACACCATATATTTT. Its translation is CASSLAPVGNTIYF. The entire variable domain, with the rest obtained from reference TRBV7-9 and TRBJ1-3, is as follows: DTGVSQNPRHKITKRGQNVTFRCDPISEHNRLYWYRQTLGQGPEFLTYFQNEAQLEKSRLLSDRFSAERPKGSFSTLEIQRTEQGDSAMYLCASSLAPVGNTIYFGEGSWLTVV.

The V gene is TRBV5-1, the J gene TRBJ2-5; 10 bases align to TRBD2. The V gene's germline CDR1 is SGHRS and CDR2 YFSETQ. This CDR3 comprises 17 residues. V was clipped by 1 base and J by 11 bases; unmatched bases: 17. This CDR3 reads CASSLMPSGRRNNEQYF. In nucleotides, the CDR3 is TGCGCCAGCAGCTTGATGCCTAGCGGGAGAAGGAACAATGAGCAGTACTTC.